The present T cell receptor beta chain was sequenced within a study of T cells in Graves' hyperthyroidism and ophthalmopathy. Study-level results: Ophthalmopathy, as predicted by the model, came a median 6.5 months after the prediction.

Template material for amplifying TCR beta CDR3 regions consisted of RNA transcripts. First-round RT-PCR of the TCR CDR3 relied on the HTBI primer set. TCRdb re-called the multiplex PCR reads with MiXCR, one entry per CDR3 protein. Here the sample spans 300,000 or so distinct CDR3 sequences, approximately 17% being singletons. The V end was cut by 6 bases, the J end by 5 bases, with 7 bases between. CDR3 length: 11 amino acids. The germline V gene has CDR1 SNHLY and CDR2 FYNNEI. This clonotype was seen repeatedly, ten times or more. The antigen remains undetermined. The chain joins TRBV2 to TRBJ2-5; no reliable D call. The clonotype originates from a man under 40 with Graves' hyperthyroidism. The sequenced sample consisted of blood. This CDR3 reads CASSAGETQYF. The CDR3 nucleotides are TGTGCCAGCAGCGCCGGCGAGACCCAGTACTTC. The full variable domain, with the rest looked up from reference TRBV2 and TRBJ2-5, is EPEVTQTPSHQVTQMGQEVILRCVPISNHLYFYWYRQILGQKVEFLVSFYNNEISEKSEIFDDQFSVERPDGSNFTLKIRSTKLEDSAMYFCASSAGETQYFGPGTRLLVL.